This T cell receptor beta chain was obtained from a study of blood T cell repertoires in COVID-19. Study-level background: Acute and convalescent COVID-19 specimens originated in the United States, Italy and Spain. Sample material is recorded as cDNA or gDNA derived from T cells, B-cell-depleted T cells, or PBMCs.

Clones were read by immunoSEQ multiplex PCR, and TCRdb kept only the in-frame ones, dropping some. The profile shows roughly 160,000 clones, less than 85% of them singletons. The clonotype was recovered from a woman over 75 with acute or convalescent COVID-19. Sequenced material: peripheral blood.

The CDR3 bases are TGTGCCAGCAGCTTAGGGCACAACATTCAGTACTTC. Its translation: CASSLGHNIQYF. The chain carries TRBV7-2 and TRBJ2-4; D unresolved. V was shortened by 1 base and J by 7 bases, with 5 bases between the two germline ends. The CDR3 extends over 12 amino acids. CDR1 and CDR2 from the germline V gene are SGHTA and FQGNSA.